This paragraph reports one T cell receptor beta chain. Germline CDR1 and CDR2: LNHDA and SQIVND (reference sequence). The V end was cut by 4 bases, the J end by 3 bases, with 13 bases between. The CDR3 is made up of 15 amino acids. The data were taken from a study of blood T cell repertoires in COVID-19. In the authors' workflow: It was from reference gene primer amplification that nucleated cell counts were estimated. TCRdb's table, derived via immunoSEQ multiplex PCR, lists solely in-frame clones and lacks some. V and J calls and clone size are those listed in that table; D and trimming were worked out from the DNA. Counted here are 210,000 or so clones, around four fifths occurring once; the ten biggest clones make up roughly 5%. Individuals drawn from under 30 US areas were roughly 18 to 89 years old.

This clonotype was sampled from a woman aged 45-65 years who had been exposed to COVID-19. Sequenced input: PBMCs or T cells enriched from blood (not recorded which). J is TRBJ1-5 and V is TRBV19; D is perhaps TRBD1 (6 bases). CDR3 DNA: TGTGCCAGTAGTAAGCCAGGGGAAGCCAATCAGCCCCAGCATTTT. Amino acids: CASSKPGEANQPQHF. The full variable domain, in which reference TRBV19 and TRBJ1-5 provide the parts outside the CDR3, is DGGITQSPKYLFRKEGQNVTLSCEQNLNHDAMYWYRQDPGQGLRLIYYSQIVNDFQKGDIAEGYSVSREKKESFPLTVTSAQKNPTAFYLCASSKPGEANQPQHFGDGTRLSIL.